This TCR beta chain is from a study of OX40 agonist ivuxolimab in advanced cancers. At the level of the study: Treatment of patients was with ivuxolimab, an agonistic anti-OX40 (CD134) antibody. Study-level findings and limits: Relative to CD4+ cells, CD8+ T cells on average had more expanded clones. Blood T cells, both CD4+ and CD8+, expanded clonally by week 6 at 0.1 to 3.0 mg/kg. Clonal expansion among partial responders at 0.1-3.0 mg/kg ranked near the lowest.

Only in-frame clones appear in the TCRdb table, and some are missing; sequencing was by immunoSEQ multiplex PCR. The sample has around 31,000 clones, 75% to 90% seen once. Remarks on this clone: Antigen unknown.

The germline V gene has CDR1 SGHRS and CDR2 YFSETQ. V lost 4 bases to trimming and J lost 8 bases; unmatched junction nucleotides: 18. The CDR3 totals 18 residues. The TCR was taken from an adult with an advanced solid tumor such as melanoma, head and neck, liver or kidney cancer. The gene calls are TRBV5-1 and TRBJ2-1; 10 bases are a match to TRBD2. The source material was CD4+ or CD8+ T cells sorted from blood, sampled in a trial of the OX40 agonist ivuxolimab. The DNA for the CDR3 is TGCGCCAGCAGCCCGGGGGACGGAAGCGGGAGGGGAGGCTATGAGCAGTTCTTC. Residues: CASSPGDGSGRGGYEQFF.